This TCR beta chain was documented in a study of cytomegalovirus exposure and HLA in healthy donors. As for the study in general: In terms of ancestry, the Caucasian-associated cluster contained 75% to 90% of the approximately 380 genotyped donors. The study's findings and limits: Follow-up analysis seemed to connect common viral pathogens with several of the most significant clusters identified. Later analysis identified 15,000 to 20,000 TCR beta sequences associated with HLA alleles, using a false discovery rate threshold of 0.05.

Concerning this clone: Its antigen is currently unknown.

CDR1 and CDR2 from the germline V gene are KGHSH and LQKENI. This CDR3 has 15 residues. V shed 4 bases and J shed 2 bases, with 14 bases lying between them. This PCR relied on a set of 60 Vbeta primers and 13 Jbeta primers. Repertoires were generated with immunoSEQ multiplex PCR, while TCRdb's copy carries only in-frame clones and drops some. The top ten hold 4.3% of the sample, which has around 150,000 clones, 70% to 80% seen once. Sequencing was carried out using PBMCs. This sequence was found in a man in his forties in good health and CMV-seronegative. V is TRBV18 and J is TRBJ2-5; weak D call: TRBD1 (6 bases). CDR3 residues: CASSRNGQPQETQYF. The CDR3 DNA sequence: TGTGCCAGCTCACGTAACGGACAGCCTCAAGAGACCCAGTACTTC.